The entry below describes one T cell receptor beta chain. Its specificity is unknown. Germline V gene sequence: CDR1 DFQATT, CDR2 SNEGSKA (reference sequence). The CDR3 has 15 residues. Losses at the gene ends were 0 bases for V and 4 bases for J; bases not matched to a gene: 5. These data belong to a study of T-cell reconstitution after alpha-beta-depleted transplantation in children. Study results and limitations: Day-60 TCRbeta diversity that was high in some patients was derived from surviving recipient T cells and thymic progenitors. When one year had passed after transplant, most T-cell counts and diversity came from newly produced T cells. Several hundred rapidly expanded clones from non-depleted graft cells reportedly supplied alpha-beta T cells about two months post-transplant.

Unique molecular identifiers featured in how the TCRbeta library was prepared. MiXCR, applied by TCRdb to the PCR reads, yields one record per CDR3 protein. The data show fewer than 1 million distinct CDR3 sequences, about 15% seen once. This chain connects TRBV20-1 to TRBJ2-1, with 8 nucleotides matching TRBD2. This TCR came from a male patient between 10 and 17 years old who had a stem cell transplant for acute lymphoblastic leukemia, so the T cells may come from the graft donor. Source: PBMCs, mostly from graft donor cells, taken 360 days after TCRalphabeta/CD19-depleted stem cell transplant. DNA for the CDR3: TGCAGTGCTAGAGAGGGAGCGGGAGCGTACAATGAGCAGTTCTTC. This translates into CSAREGAGAYNEQFF.